These T cell receptor beta chains were read from a single sample in a study of blood T cell repertoires in COVID-19. Clones were sequenced by immunoSEQ multiplex PCR, and TCRdb holds only the in-frame ones, with some missing. The profile shows roughly 53,000 clones, about nine tenths of them singletons. The sequenced material came from peripheral blood. These receptors came from a woman aged 80 or older with COVID-19, enrolled during active disease. The CDR3 runs from the conserved cysteine through the conserved F or W. The D gene is left open where the match is weak. Clone size is stated in some rows and not others, as once, few, many or a class when expanded.

clone_size	v_call	d_call	j_call	cdr3_nt	cdr3_aa
.	TRBV12-3/TRBV12-4	.	TRBJ2-7	TGTGCCAGCAGTTCCAGGGTGATGGGCGAGCAGTACTTC	CASSSRVMGEQYF
once	TRBV19	TRBD2	TRBJ2-7	TGTGCCAGTAGTGTTTCGGGGGGGTCCTACGAGCAGTACTTC	CASSVSGGSYEQYF
few	TRBV3-1/TRBV3-2	TRBD1	TRBJ1-6	TGTGCCAGCAGCCTTACAGGGGGGGATAGGTCCCTCCACTTT	CASSLTGGDRSLHF
.	TRBV4-2	TRBD1	TRBJ2-7	TGTGCCAGCAGCCACGGGCTGACAGGGTTCTCCGAGCAGTACTTC	CASSHGLTGFSEQYF
.	TRBV5-4	TRBD2	TRBJ2-7	TGTGCCAGCAGCTCAGGGAGCGGGGCTGACTACGAGCAGTACTTC	CASSSGSGADYEQYF
once	TRBV19	TRBD2	TRBJ2-1	TGTGCCAGTAGTTTCCGGACTAGCGGGAGATCCTACAATGAGCAGTTCTTC	CASSFRTSGRSYNEQFF
.	TRBV24-1	TRBD1	TRBJ2-3	TGTGCCACCACTGATACCGGGACAGGGGTAGGCACGCAGTATTTT	CATTDTGTGVGTQYF
.	TRBV2	TRBD2	TRBJ2-7	TGTGCCAGCAGTGAATCGGCTAGCGGGGGCCCTAGCTCCTACGAGCAGTACTTC	CASSESASGGPSSYEQYF
.	TRBV19	TRBD1	TRBJ2-2	TGTGCCAGTAGTATCCCCAGGGGGCAGGTCGGGGAGCTGTTTTTT	CASSIPRGQVGELFF
.	TRBV6-5	.	TRBJ1-1	TGTGCCAGCAGTTACTCGACAGGGAACACTGAAGCTTTCTTT	CASSYSTGNTEAFF
.	TRBV29-1	TRBD1	TRBJ1-2	TGCAGCGTCTCTAAGGACAGGGACCTCTATGGCTACACCTTC	CSVSKDRDLYGYTF
once	TRBV3-1/TRBV3-2	TRBD1	TRBJ2-3	TGTGCCAGCAGCCAGACAGGGTCTTTCCTTGGAGATACGCAGTATTTT	CASSQTGSFLGDTQYF
.	TRBV3-1/TRBV3-2	.	TRBJ1-1	TGTGCCAGCAGCCAGTCTACGTGGAGGGCTTTCTTT	CASSQSTWRAFF
.	TRBV4-1	.	TRBJ2-7	TGCGCCAGCAGCCGACAGGCCGCCCTTTCCTACGAGCAGTACTTC	CASSRQAALSYEQYF
.	TRBV7-8	.	TRBJ2-5	TGTGCCAGCACCCTGGCGCGGGAGACCCAGTACTTC	CASTLARETQYF
.	TRBV5-1	TRBD1	TRBJ2-2	TGCGCCAGCAGCTCTACAGGGGGCCTGGGCACCGGGGAGCTGTTTTTT	CASSSTGGLGTGELFF
.	TRBV4-2	TRBD1	TRBJ2-5	TGTGCCAGCAGCCAACAACTTAGGACAGGGGAGTCAGAAAAAGAGACCCAGTACTTC	CASSQQLRTGESEKETQYF
.	TRBV6-5	.	TRBJ2-1	TGTGCCAGCAGCTTCGACACGGTTGTAGGTGAGCAGTTCTTC	CASSFDTVVGEQFF
.	TRBV6-4	TRBD1	TRBJ2-2	TGTGCCAGCAGTGACACGGGACAGGGGGCAATGAGCACCGGGGAGCTGTTTTTT	CASSDTGQGAMSTGELFF
.	TRBV19	TRBD1	TRBJ1-1	TGTGCCAGTATCCCCGGGGACAGGGGTTTCAGCACTGAAGCTTTCTTT	CASIPGDRGFSTEAFF
.	TRBV19	.	TRBJ1-2	TGTGCCAGTAGTATAGGTAACAGCCCATATGGCTACACCTTC	CASSIGNSPYGYTF
.	TRBV12-3/TRBV12-4	.	TRBJ1-2	TGTGCCAGCAGTTCGACAGTTAACTATGGCTACACCTTC	CASSSTVNYGYTF
.	TRBV3-1/TRBV3-2	.	TRBJ2-5	TGTGCCAGCAGCCGCCTCGGGGAGACCCAGTACTTC	CASSRLGETQYF
.	TRBV5-1	.	TRBJ1-2	TGCGCCAGCAGCTTGGGGACAAGTCGCGCCTATGGCTACACCTTC	CASSLGTSRAYGYTF
.	TRBV20-1	.	TRBJ1-2	TGCAGTGCCAATGGAGAGTATGGCTACACCTTC	CSANGEYGYTF
.	TRBV4-1	.	TRBJ2-5	TGCGCCAGCAGCCAAGAGGGCAAAGAGACCCAGTACTTC	CASSQEGKETQYF
.	TRBV7-8	TRBD2	TRBJ2-3	TGTGCCAGCAGCCCGCGGACTAGCGGGACCACAGATACGCAGTATTTT	CASSPRTSGTTDTQYF
.	TRBV9	.	TRBJ2-7	TGTGCCTCATCCTCGACTAACGAGCAGTACTTC	CASSSTNEQYF
.	TRBV5-1	.	TRBJ1-1	TGCGCCAGCAGCAGGGGCTCGAACACTGAAGCTTTCTTT	CASSRGSNTEAFF
once	TRBV18	TRBD1	TRBJ1-6	TGTGCCAGCTCACCAAGAGGAGGACAGGGGCCTAATTCACCCCTCCACTTT	CASSPRGGQGPNSPLHF
.	TRBV15	.	TRBJ1-4	TGTGCCACCAGCAGAGGGGCGGGGCCAACAAATGAAAAACTGTTTTTT	CATSRGAGPTNEKLFF
.	TRBV19	.	TRBJ1-5	TGTGCCAGTAGGGGGGAGGGCAATCAGCCCCAGCATTTT	CASRGEGNQPQHF
.	TRBV18	.	TRBJ2-3	TGTGCCAGCTCACCACCGAACCCGCGGATGCAGTATTTT	CASSPPNPRMQYF
.	TRBV7-9	.	TRBJ1-1	TGTGCCAGCAGCTTATGGGGGCTCGAGGGGTTGAACACTGAAGCTTTCTTT	CASSLWGLEGLNTEAFF
.	TRBV4-1	.	TRBJ2-1	TGCGCCAGCAACGACATGCACTCCTACAATGAGCAGTTCTTC	CASNDMHSYNEQFF
.	TRBV6-5	.	TRBJ2-7	TGTGCCAGCAGCAGGACAGCTAGCTCCTACGAGCAGTACTTC	CASSRTASSYEQYF
once	TRBV7-2	TRBD2	TRBJ2-1	TGTGCCAGCAGCTCTCCCGGGCGTCGGGGGGGGAATGAGCAGTTCTTC	CASSSPGRRGGNEQFF
.	TRBV28	TRBD1	TRBJ1-5	TGTGCCAGCAGTTCAGGGACAGGGTATCAGCCCCAGCATTTT	CASSSGTGYQPQHF
.	TRBV7-9	.	TRBJ2-1	TGTGCCAGCAGCTTAGCCTTGATCTCCGCCTACTACAATGAGCAGTTCTTC	CASSLALISAYYNEQFF
.	TRBV2	.	TRBJ2-5	TGTGCCAGCAGGAGGGACTCACTGGGAGAGACCCAGTACTTC	CASRRDSLGETQYF
.	TRBV28	.	TRBJ1-3	TGTGCCAGCAGTTTTGCGGGGAGCTCTGGAAACACCATATATTTT	CASSFAGSSGNTIYF
.	TRBV21-1	.	TRBJ1-2	TGTGCCAGCAGCGTATCGGACACCCTCGGCTATGGCTACACCTTC	CASSVSDTLGYGYTF
once	TRBV3-1/TRBV3-2	TRBD2	TRBJ2-7	TGTGCCAGCAGCCACCCGGGGGGGCCTTCCTACGAGCAGTACTTC	CASSHPGGPSYEQYF
once	TRBV25-1	TRBD1	TRBJ2-7	TGTGCCAGCCGGACAGGGGCGGGGGAGCAGTACTTC	CASRTGAGEQYF
.	TRBV28	.	TRBJ1-3	TGTGCCAGCAGTGTGACAGGAAGAAGAATCTCTGGAAACACCATATATTTT	CASSVTGRRISGNTIYF
.	TRBV5-1	.	TRBJ2-7	TGCGCCAGCAGCCCACAATCTCACGACGAGCAGTACTTC	CASSPQSHDEQYF
.	TRBV6-4	.	TRBJ2-7	TGTGCCAGCAGTACCGGGACTTTACTCTACGAGCAGTACTTC	CASSTGTLLYEQYF
.	TRBV5-1	TRBD2	TRBJ2-1	TGCGCCAGCAGCTGGGAGGGAGGGTCCTACAATGGGCAGTTCTTC	CASSWEGGSYNGQFF
.	TRBV5-6	.	TRBJ2-3	TGTGCCAGCAGCTCTACCGGGGGTAGCACAGATACGCAGTATTTT	CASSSTGGSTDTQYF
.	TRBV2	TRBD1	TRBJ1-1	TGTGCCAGTAAAAGACAGGGGGTTAGGACTGAAGCTTTCTTT	CASKRQGVRTEAFF
.	TRBV28	TRBD1	TRBJ1-2	TGTGCCAGCAGGCGGACAGGGATCCGCTATGGCTACACCTTC	CASRRTGIRYGYTF
.	TRBV28	.	TRBJ1-5	TGTGCCAGCAGCTGGGGGGATACGGGACCTCAGCCCCAGCATTTT	CASSWGDTGPQPQHF
.	TRBV2	.	TRBJ2-2	TGTGCCAGCAGTGCCAGGGGTGTGCGGGCCGGGGAGCTGTTTTTT	CASSARGVRAGELFF